This T cell receptor beta chain was retrieved from a study of sequential checkpoint blockade in melanoma (dated by TCRdb to the late 2010s). Turning to the overall study: Patients were randomized 1:1 to first-line nivolumab followed by ipilimumab (arm A) or ipilimumab followed by nivolumab (arm B). Both trial sequences were followed by maintenance nivolumab. Results and caveats for the whole study, not just this receptor: Larger, independent patient cohorts are needed to validate the response-prediction model that combines TCR metrics and mutation burden.

The sample's treatment or condition label, decoded: randomized to nivolumab then ipilimumab (arm A) or the reverse (arm B). Prior DNA-damaging chemotherapy had not been received by any trial patient. Thawed PBMCs were sorted on a FACS Aria II flow cytometer to isolate live CD3+CD8+ cells negative for CD19 and CD56. Samples came from patients with melanoma in CheckMate 064, a randomized, open-label phase II trial of sequential checkpoint blockade. Peripheral blood mononuclear cells were obtained through leukapheresis, purified using Ficoll-Paque, and frozen in human serum containing 10% DMSO. Right after sorting, the blood CD3+CD8+ cells were verified to be >95% pure, and DNA extraction followed. TCRbeta CDR3 regions were immunosequenced from genomic DNA with the immunoSEQ Assay. Before high-throughput sequencing, the genomic DNA was amplified using bias-controlled multiplex PCR. As for how the authors treated the data: To quantify the absolute abundance of each unique TCRbeta CDR3 region, the sequences were collapsed and filtered. Clonality, defined as 1 minus Pielou's evenness, was calculated using only productive rearrangements. Clones with significantly greater frequencies in on-treatment versus baseline samples were identified using a previously published method. TCRdb limited this immuneACCESS table to in-frame rearrangements with V and J called. A share of clones is missing; checked studies link under half to unresolved V genes, and the rest is unexplained. The V and J calls and clone size come from that table; D and trimming were worked out from the DNA. The sample table shows around 5,200 clones, and around 75% are seen once. 45% to 60% of the sample lies in the top ten.

A word on this clone: The clone's antigen remains unknown. No much larger clone is present one base from it, and per-base qualities are unavailable.

The sequenced sample was CD8+ T cells sorted from blood (inferred from file names), obtained from a patient given nivolumab and ipilimumab in sequence. The clonotype comes from a human patient with melanoma. Some clones in this sample may be carry-over from other donors' samples.

The CDR3 sequence is CASSIGIATPIRTEAFF. The nucleotide sequence reads as follows: TGTGCCAGCAGTATAGGCATAGCTACACCAATTCGCACTGAAGCTTTCTTT. The chain was built from TRBV21-1 and TRBJ1-1. TRBV21-1 is annotated as a pseudogene. Reading from cysteine to phenylalanine, the CDR3 counts 17 amino acids. Only the CDR3 DNA is retained, 51 bases long and in frame from the first base.